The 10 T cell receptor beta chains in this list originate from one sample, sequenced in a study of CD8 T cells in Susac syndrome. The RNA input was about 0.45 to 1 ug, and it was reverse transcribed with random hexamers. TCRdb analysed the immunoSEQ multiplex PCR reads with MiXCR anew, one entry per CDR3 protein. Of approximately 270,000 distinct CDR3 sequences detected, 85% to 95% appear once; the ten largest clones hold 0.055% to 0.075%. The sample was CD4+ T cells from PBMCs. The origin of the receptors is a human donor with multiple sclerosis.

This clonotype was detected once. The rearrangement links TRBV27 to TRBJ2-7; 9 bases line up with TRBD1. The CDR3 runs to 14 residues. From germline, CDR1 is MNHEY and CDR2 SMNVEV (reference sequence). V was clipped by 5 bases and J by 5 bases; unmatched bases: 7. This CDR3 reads CASSPQGASHEQYV. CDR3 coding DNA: TGTGCCAGCAGTCCACAGGGGGCGAGCCACGAGCAGTACGTC.

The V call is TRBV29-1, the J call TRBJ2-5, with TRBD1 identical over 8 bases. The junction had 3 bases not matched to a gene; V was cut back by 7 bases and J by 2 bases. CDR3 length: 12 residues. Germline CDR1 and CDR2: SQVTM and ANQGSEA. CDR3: CSARTGQETQYF. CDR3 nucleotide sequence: TGCAGCGCCCGGACAGGGCAAGAGACCCAGTACTTC.

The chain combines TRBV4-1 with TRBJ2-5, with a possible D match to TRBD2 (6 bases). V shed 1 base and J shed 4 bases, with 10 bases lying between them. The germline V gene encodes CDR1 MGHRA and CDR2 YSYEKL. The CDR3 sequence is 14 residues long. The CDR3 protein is CASSQVGGVETQYF. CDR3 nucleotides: TGCGCCAGCAGCCAAGTTGGAGGGGTAGAGACCCAGTACTTC.

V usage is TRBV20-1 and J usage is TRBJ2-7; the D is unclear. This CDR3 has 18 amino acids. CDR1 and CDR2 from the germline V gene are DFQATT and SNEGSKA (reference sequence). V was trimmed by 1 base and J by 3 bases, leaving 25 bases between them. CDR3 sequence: CSARAPSILGDPHYEQYV. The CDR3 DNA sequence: TGCAGTGCTAGAGCCCCCTCAATCCTCGGCGATCCCCACTACGAGCAGTACGTC.

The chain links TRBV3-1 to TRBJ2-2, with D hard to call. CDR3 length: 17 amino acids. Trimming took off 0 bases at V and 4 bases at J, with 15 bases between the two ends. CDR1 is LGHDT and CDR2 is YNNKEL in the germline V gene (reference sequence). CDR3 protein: CASSQEFSWSPTGELFF. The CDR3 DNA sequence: TGTGCCAGCAGCCAAGAGTTTTCGTGGAGTCCCACCGGGGAGCTGTTTTTT.

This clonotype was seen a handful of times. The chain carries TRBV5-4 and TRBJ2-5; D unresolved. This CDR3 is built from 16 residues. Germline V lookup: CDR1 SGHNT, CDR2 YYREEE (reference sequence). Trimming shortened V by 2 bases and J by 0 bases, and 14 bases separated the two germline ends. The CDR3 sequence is CASSFRASANQETQYF. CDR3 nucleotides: TGTGCCAGCAGCTTCCGGGCCTCAGCGAACCAAGAGACCCAGTACTTC. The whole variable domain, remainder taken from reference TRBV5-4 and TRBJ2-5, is ETGVTQSPTHLIKTRGQQVTLRCSSQSGHNTVSWYQQALGQGPQFIFQYYREEENGRGNFPPRFSGLQFPNYSSELNVNALELDDSALYLCASSFRASANQETQYFGPGTRLLVL.

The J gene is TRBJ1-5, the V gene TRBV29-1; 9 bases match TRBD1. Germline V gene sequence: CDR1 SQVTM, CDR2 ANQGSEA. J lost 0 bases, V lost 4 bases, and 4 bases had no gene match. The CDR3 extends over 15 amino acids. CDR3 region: CSVGGQGDSNQPQHF. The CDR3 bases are TGCAGCGTTGGGGGACAGGGCGATAGCAATCAGCCCCAGCATTTT.

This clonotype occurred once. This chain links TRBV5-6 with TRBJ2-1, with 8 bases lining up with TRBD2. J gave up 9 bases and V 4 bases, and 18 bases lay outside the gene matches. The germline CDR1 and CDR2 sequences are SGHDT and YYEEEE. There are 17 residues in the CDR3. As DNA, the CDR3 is TGTGCCAGCAGCCGGGTAGGGGCGGGGGGCGGTCGGGGTGAGCAGTTCTTC. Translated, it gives CASSRVGAGGGRGEQFF. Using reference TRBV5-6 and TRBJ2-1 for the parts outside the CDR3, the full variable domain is DAGVTQSPTHLIKTRGQQVTLRCSPKSGHDTVSWYQQALGQGPQFIFQYYEEEERQRGNFPDRFSGHQFPNYSSELNVNALLLGDSALYLCASSRVGAGGGRGEQFFGPGTRLTVL.

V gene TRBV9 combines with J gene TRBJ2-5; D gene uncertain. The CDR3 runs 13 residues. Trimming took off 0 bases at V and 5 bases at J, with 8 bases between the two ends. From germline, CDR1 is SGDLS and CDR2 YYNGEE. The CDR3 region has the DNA TGTGCCAGCAGCGTAGCGCCGCGGGAGACCCAGTACTTC. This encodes CASSVAPRETQYF.

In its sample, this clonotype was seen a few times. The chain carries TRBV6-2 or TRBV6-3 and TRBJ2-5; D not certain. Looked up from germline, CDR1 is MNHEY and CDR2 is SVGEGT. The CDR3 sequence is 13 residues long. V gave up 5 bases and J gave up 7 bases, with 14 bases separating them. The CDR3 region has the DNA TGTGCCAGCAGTCTCGAAGGCCTGGGGACCCAGTACTTC. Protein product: CASSLEGLGTQYF.